The 26 T cell receptor beta chains presented below share a single source sample, sequenced in a study of TIL therapy for anti-PD-1-resistant metastatic lung cancer. The immunoSEQ assay was v3. This table comes from immunoSEQ multiplex PCR, and its TCRdb copy is limited to in-frame clones, with some not included. The sample lists over 20,000 clones; around 70% were seen once. Time point: pre-treatment sample, taken before nivolumab and TIL therapy. Tumor tissue came from excised metastases, mostly pleural nodules or supraclavicular lymph nodes. The specimen was tumor tissue, collected at baseline. The receptors were gathered from a person aged 25 to 80 with non-small cell lung cancer.

This clone appeared a few times. DNA for the CDR3: TGTGCCAGCAGATCTCAAAGTGGACAGGGTTATGGCTACACCTTC. It is translated as CASRSQSGQGYGYTF. This chain connects TRBV7-2 to TRBJ1-2; 8 bases fit TRBD1. Germline lookup yields CDR1 SGHTA and CDR2 FQGNSA. The length of the CDR3 is 15 residues. J lost 5 bases, V lost 6 bases, and 11 bases had no gene match.

The chain recombines TRBV13 with TRBJ1-1; TRBD1 matches 8 bases. With V trimmed by 5 bases and J by 1 base, 6 bases remained unmatched. Germline CDR1 PRHDT, CDR2 FYEKMQ (reference sequence). This CDR3 is built from 15 residues. The CDR3 here is CASSPLTGGNTEAFF. The CDR3, as DNA: TGTGCCAGCAGCCCCCTAACAGGGGGGAACACTGAAGCTTTCTTT.

V usage is TRBV11-3 and J usage is TRBJ1-3, with D hard to call. Germline CDR1 is SGHNT and CDR2 is YENEEA. Trimming removed 2 bases from V and 0 bases from J, with 14 bases in between. The CDR3 totals 17 residues. This chain's CDR3 is CASSLFFGGSSGNTIYF. Written as DNA, the CDR3 is TGTGCCAGCAGCTTATTCTTTGGAGGCAGCTCTGGAAACACCATATATTTT.

The genes are TRBV7-2 and TRBJ2-5; D uncertain. Germline V CDR1 and CDR2: SGHTA, FQGNSA. Trimming stripped 0 bases from V and 2 bases from J, with 25 bases between. The CDR3 is 20 amino acids. This CDR3 is CASSLAFPLAFTVKQETQYF. The CDR3 DNA is TGTGCCAGCAGCTTAGCTTTCCCTTTAGCTTTCACGGTCAAACAAGAGACCCAGTACTTC.

In regard to this clone: A junction boundary mismatches the germline segment, possibly from a read error. The CDR3 sequence: CASSLRSSGGPPISYEQYF. As DNA, the CDR3 is TGTGCTAGCAGCTTAAGGAGTAGCGGGGGGCCGCCCATCTCCTACGAGCAGTACTTC. The chain combines TRBV7-7 with TRBJ2-7; 10 bases fit TRBD2. Germline V gene sequence: CDR1 SSHAT, CDR2 FNYEAQ (reference sequence). The CDR3 consists of 19 residues.

The gene calls are TRBV7-9 and TRBJ1-1; D is unclear. The CDR3 has 14 amino acids. Germline V gene sequence: CDR1 SEHNR, CDR2 FQNEAQ (reference sequence). V lost 5 bases to trimming and J lost 3 bases, with 13 bases between them. The CDR3 DNA follows: TGTGCCAGCAGCATTACCTGGAGGGACACTGAAGCTTTCTTT. Its protein product is CASSITWRDTEAFF.

This chain links TRBV11-3 with TRBJ2-6, with a tentative D call TRBD1 (5 bases). The CDR3 has 15 residues. Trimming stripped 8 bases from V and 0 bases from J, with 11 bases between. Germline values: CDR1 SGHNT, CDR2 YENEEA. This CDR3 is CASAWGDSGANVLTF. CDR3 sequence (DNA): TGTGCCAGCGCCTGGGGCGACTCTGGGGCCAACGTCCTGACTTTC.

The J gene is TRBJ2-7, the V gene TRBV5-5; TRBD1 or TRBD2 may be the D gene (5 bases each). This CDR3 has 12 residues. Germline V gene sequence: CDR1 SGHKS, CDR2 YYEKEE (reference sequence). Trimming took 1 base from V and 5 from J, leaving 7 bases between them. The CDR3 DNA is TGTGCCAGCAGCTTGAGAGGGGACGAGCAGTACTTC. It translates to CASSLRGDEQYF. Drawing the rest from reference TRBV5-5 and TRBJ2-7, the complete variable domain is DAGVTQSPTHLIKTRGQQVTLRCSPISGHKSVSWYQQVLGQGPQFIFQYYEKEERGRGNFPDRFSARQFPNYSSELNVNALLLGDSALYLCASSLRGDEQYFGPGTRLTVT.

The chain combines TRBV27 with TRBJ2-1, with D possibly matching TRBD1 (5 bases). Germline-derived CDR1 and CDR2 are MNHEY and SMNVEV (reference sequence). The CDR3 spans 16 residues. Trimming removed 3 bases from V and 0 bases from J, with 12 bases in between. Here the CDR3 DNA reads TGTGCCAGCAGTTTGTCCCTAGGGGCCTCCTACAATGAGCAGTTCTTC. Its protein is CASSLSLGASYNEQFF.

This clone has just a few counts. This CDR3 is CASSLRTPGAEQYF. CDR3 DNA: TGTGCCAGCAGCCTACGAACCCCGGGGGCCGAGCAGTACTTC. V gene TRBV14 combines with J gene TRBJ2-7, with D possibly called TRBD1 or TRBD2 (6 bases each). In germline, CDR1 is SGHDN, CDR2 FVKESK. The V and J ends lost 4 bases and 6 bases respectively, with 16 bases between them. The CDR3 spans 14 residues.

J is TRBJ2-7 and V is TRBV10-2; no clear D. The ends were cut back, 5 bases at V and 7 bases at J, with 9 bases in the middle. This CDR3 is built from 11 residues. Germline V gives CDR1 WSHSY, CDR2 SAAADI. The CDR3 loop is CASSSTPEQYF. DNA for the CDR3: TGCGCCAGCAGTTCTACCCCAGAGCAGTACTTC.

This sequence joins TRBV5-4 and TRBJ1-2; 10 nucleotides agree with TRBD1. This CDR3 has 15 residues. V lost 4 bases and J lost 2; bases outside the gene matches: 5. In germline, CDR1 is SGHNT, CDR2 YYREEE (reference sequence). The CDR3 is CASSLRGQGNYGYTF. The CDR3 nucleotides are TGTGCCAGCAGCCTAAGGGGACAGGGGAACTATGGCTACACCTTC. Supplemented by reference TRBV5-4 and TRBJ1-2, the full variable domain reads ETGVTQSPTHLIKTRGQQVTLRCSSQSGHNTVSWYQQALGQGPQFIFQYYREEENGRGNFPPRFSGLQFPNYSSELNVNALELDDSALYLCASSLRGQGNYGYTFGSGTRLTVV.

This clone was seen just once. This chain connects TRBV6-4 to TRBJ2-3; a weak D match, TRBD2 (6 bases). CDR3 length: 13 residues. The V gene's germline CDR1 is MRHNA and CDR2 SNTAGT. V was pared by 6 bases and J by 9 bases, with 16 bases between. Here the CDR3 DNA reads TGTGCCAGCAGCACCGGGGATCGGGGGACGCAGTATTTT. It codes for CASSTGDRGTQYF.

V gene TRBV6-5 combines with J gene TRBJ2-7; tentatively, D is TRBD1 (6 bases). V lost 4 bases and J lost 2, with 18 bases in between. The CDR3 length is 16 residues. CDR1 is MNHEY and CDR2 is SVGAGI in the germline V gene. The CDR3 is CASSSTASTGTYEQYF. Written as DNA, the CDR3 is TGTGCCAGCAGTTCCACAGCCTCGACAGGCACCTACGAGCAGTACTTC.

This clone was recorded a few times. This chain uses TRBV2 with TRBJ1-1; 7 bases are shared with TRBD1. The V gene's germline CDR1 is SNHLY and CDR2 FYNNEI. CDR3 length equals 14 residues. With 8 bases clipped from V and 1 base from J, the junction kept 7 bases outside the gene matches. The DNA for the CDR3 is TGTGCCAGCGGGATACAGGGGCGGAACACTGAAGCTTTCTTT. Residues: CASGIQGRNTEAFF. The whole variable domain, filled in from reference TRBV2 and TRBJ1-1, reads EPEVTQTPSHQVTQMGQEVILRCVPISNHLYFYWYRQILGQKVEFLVSFYNNEISEKSEIFDDQFSVERPDGSNFTLKIRSTKLEDSAMYFCASGIQGRNTEAFFGQGTRLTVV.

This clone was counted once. V usage is TRBV7-2 and J usage is TRBJ1-6; no firm D call. Germline lookup yields CDR1 SGHTA and CDR2 FQGNSA. V lost 5 bases, J lost 3 bases, and 8 bases lay in between. The CDR3 sequence is 14 residues long. CDR3 in amino acids: CASSPDGYNSPLHF. Written as DNA, the CDR3 is TGTGCCAGCAGCCCGGACGGCTATAATTCACCCCTCCACTTT.

This chain connects TRBV7-9 to TRBJ1-4; D may be TRBD1 (5 bases). The CDR3 is 13 residues long. Germline V gene data show CDR1 as SEHNR and CDR2 as FQNEAQ (reference sequence). Trimming shortened V by 3 bases and J by 15 bases, and 17 bases separated the two germline ends. CDR3 sequence: CASSLRKGNRVFF. CDR3 in DNA: TGTGCCAGCAGCTTGAGGAAGGGGAATAGGGTGTTTTTT.

The V call is TRBV7-2, the J call TRBJ2-5, with 7 bases that match TRBD1. J was trimmed by 5 bases and V by 1 base; bases with no gene match: 10. Germline V lookup: CDR1 SGHTA, CDR2 FQGNSA. CDR3 length: 16 residues. The CDR3 sequence: CASSLDKRQGKETQYF. In DNA form, the CDR3 reads TGTGCCAGCAGCTTAGACAAACGACAGGGAAAGGAGACCCAGTACTTC.

The J gene is TRBJ2-5, the V gene TRBV4-1; D is uncertain. Germline assignment: CDR1 MGHRA and CDR2 YSYEKL. The CDR3 consists of 14 residues. Trimming left V 4 bases short and J 0 bases short, with 9 bases between. This CDR3 is CASSRPQDQETQYF. The CDR3 DNA follows: TGCGCCAGCAGCCGCCCCCAAGACCAAGAGACCCAGTACTTC.

The J gene is TRBJ1-2, the V gene TRBV5-6; no clear D gene. V lost 0 bases and J lost 4, with 16 bases in between. CDR3 length: 16 residues. Germline CDR1 reads SGHDT; CDR2 reads YYEEEE. CDR3 in amino acids: CASSLEARKKGYGYTF. The DNA for the CDR3 is TGTGCCAGCAGCTTGGAGGCCAGGAAGAAAGGCTATGGCTACACCTTC.

This clone was picked up a small number of times. The rearrangement links TRBV6-5 to TRBJ1-1; a possible D gene is TRBD1 (6 bases). This CDR3 is 14 amino acids long. The V and J ends lost 8 bases and 9 bases respectively, with 22 bases between them. Germline CDR1 and CDR2: MNHEY and SVGAGI. The DNA of the CDR3 is TGTGCCAGCGTTGGGGGCGGTAGGGGTAATAAAGCTTTCTTT. This encodes CASVGGGRGNKAFF.

This clone showed up just once. The CDR3 loop is CASSAVNEGENEAFF. CDR3 nucleotide sequence: TGTGCCAGCAGCGCCGTGAACGAGGGGGAAAATGAAGCTTTCTTT. The chain couples TRBV7-9 to TRBJ1-1, with D maybe TRBD1 (6 bases). Germline-derived CDR1 and CDR2 are SEHNR and FQNEAQ (reference sequence). The V end was cut by 5 bases, the J end by 7 bases, with 20 bases between. There are 15 residues in the CDR3.

V and J are TRBV7-8 and TRBJ1-5; D may be TRBD1 (6 bases). CDR1 is SGHVS and CDR2 is FQNEAQ in the germline V gene. The CDR3 sequence is 15 residues long. V was clipped by 0 bases and J by 7 bases, with 13 bases between them. The CDR3 region is CASSLAWAGVQPQHF. The CDR3 DNA sequence: TGTGCCAGCAGCTTAGCGTGGGCAGGGGTACAGCCCCAGCATTTT.

This chain joins TRBV7-2 and TRBJ2-7; D remains ambiguous. Trimming pared 5 bases from V and 3 bases from J, leaving 17 bases between. This CDR3 region has 15 residues. Germline V CDR1 and CDR2: SGHTA, FQGNSA. The CDR3 DNA reads TGTGCCAGCAGCCCCCAATATTCTAAACACTACGAGCAGTACTTC. The encoded protein is CASSPQYSKHYEQYF. Together with reference TRBV7-2 and TRBJ2-7, the CDR3 gives the full variable domain: GAGVSQSPSNKVTEKGKDVELRCDPISGHTALYWYRQSLGQGLEFLIYFQGNSAPDKSGLPSDRFSAERTGGSVSTLTIQRTQQEDSAVYLCASSPQYSKHYEQYFGPGTRLTVT.

This clone has only one observation. The gene calls are TRBV9 and TRBJ2-3; TRBD2 might be the D (6 bases). With 3 bases removed from V and 2 bases from J, the gap between germline ends came to 16 bases. In germline, CDR1 is SGDLS, CDR2 YYNGEE. The CDR3 has 16 amino acids. The CDR3 is CASSEGPGGFTDTQYF. Here the CDR3 DNA reads TGTGCCAGCAGCGAGGGCCCCGGGGGATTCACAGATACGCAGTATTTT.

The chain links TRBV5-1 to TRBJ1-2; 12 nucleotides line up with TRBD1. V shed 2 bases and J 8 bases; nucleotides not matched to a gene: 10. The length of the CDR3 is 16 residues. CDR1 and CDR2 from the germline V gene are SGHRS and YFSETQ. CDR3 bases: TGCGCCAGCAGCTTACGGACGGGACAGGGGGCGGGAGGCTACACCTTC. It yields the protein CASSLRTGQGAGGYTF.